This T cell receptor beta chain appears in the sequencing data of a study of cytomegalovirus exposure and HLA in healthy donors. A multiplex PCR was run with 60 Vbeta primers and 13 Jbeta primers. The repertoire was sequenced with immunoSEQ multiplex PCR; TCRdb's copy has only in-frame clones and lacks some. The table includes more than 130,000 clones, about 80% detected once. The TCR originated in a man between 40 and 49 years old in good health and CMV-seropositive. Sequences were obtained from PBMCs.

CDR3 loop: CASRDRGDPNTEAFF. CDR3 DNA: TGTGCCAGCAGGGACAGGGGCGACCCGAACACTGAAGCTTTCTTT. The chain couples TRBV2 to TRBJ1-1; 9 nucleotides line up with TRBD1. The germline CDR1 and CDR2 sequences are SNHLY and FYNNEI. This CDR3 has 15 amino acids. The V segment lost 6 bases and the J segment 1 base; nucleotides outside the gene matches: 6. Supplemented by reference TRBV2 and TRBJ1-1, the full variable domain reads EPEVTQTPSHQVTQMGQEVILRCVPISNHLYFYWYRQILGQKVEFLVSFYNNEISEKSEIFDDQFSVERPDGSNFTLKIRSTKLEDSAMYFCASRDRGDPNTEAFFGQGTRLTVV.